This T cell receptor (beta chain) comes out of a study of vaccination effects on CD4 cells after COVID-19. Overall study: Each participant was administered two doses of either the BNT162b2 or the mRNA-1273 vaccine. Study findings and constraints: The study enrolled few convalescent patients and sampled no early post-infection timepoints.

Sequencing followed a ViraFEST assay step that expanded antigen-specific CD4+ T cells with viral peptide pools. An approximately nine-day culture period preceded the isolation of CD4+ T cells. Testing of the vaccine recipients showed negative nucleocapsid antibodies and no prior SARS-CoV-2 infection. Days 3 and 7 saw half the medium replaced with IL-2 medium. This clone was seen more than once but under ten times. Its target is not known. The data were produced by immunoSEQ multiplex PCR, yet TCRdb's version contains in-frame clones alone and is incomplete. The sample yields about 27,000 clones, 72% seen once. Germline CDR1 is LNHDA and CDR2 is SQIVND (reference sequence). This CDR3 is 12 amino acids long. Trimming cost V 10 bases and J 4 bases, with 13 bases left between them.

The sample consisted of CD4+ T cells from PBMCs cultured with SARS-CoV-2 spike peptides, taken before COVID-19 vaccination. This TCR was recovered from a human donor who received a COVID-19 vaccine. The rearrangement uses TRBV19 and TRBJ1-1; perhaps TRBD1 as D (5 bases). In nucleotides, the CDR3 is TGTGCCACCCGTCTGGGGGGCACTGAAGCTTTCTTT. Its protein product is CATRLGGTEAFF.